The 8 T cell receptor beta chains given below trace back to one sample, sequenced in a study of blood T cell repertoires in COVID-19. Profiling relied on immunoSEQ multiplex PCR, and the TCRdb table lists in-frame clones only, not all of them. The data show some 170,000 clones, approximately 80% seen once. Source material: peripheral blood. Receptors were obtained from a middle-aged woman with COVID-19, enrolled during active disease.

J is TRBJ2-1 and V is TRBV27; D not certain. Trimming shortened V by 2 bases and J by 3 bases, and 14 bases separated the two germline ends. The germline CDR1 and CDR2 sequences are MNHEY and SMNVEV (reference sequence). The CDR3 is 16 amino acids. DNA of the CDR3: TGTGCCAGCAGTTTACTTTCCGCTGGAGTCTACAATGAGCAGTTCTTC. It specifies CASSLLSAGVYNEQFF.

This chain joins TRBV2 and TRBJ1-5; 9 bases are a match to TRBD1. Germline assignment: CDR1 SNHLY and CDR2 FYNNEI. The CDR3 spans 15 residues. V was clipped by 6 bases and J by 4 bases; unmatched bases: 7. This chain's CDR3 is CASRERTGENQPQHF. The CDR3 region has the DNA TGTGCCAGCAGAGAACGGACAGGGGAGAATCAGCCCCAGCATTTT. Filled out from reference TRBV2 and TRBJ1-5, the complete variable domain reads EPEVTQTPSHQVTQMGQEVILRCVPISNHLYFYWYRQILGQKVEFLVSFYNNEISEKSEIFDDQFSVERPDGSNFTLKIRSTKLEDSAMYFCASRERTGENQPQHFGDGTRLSIL.

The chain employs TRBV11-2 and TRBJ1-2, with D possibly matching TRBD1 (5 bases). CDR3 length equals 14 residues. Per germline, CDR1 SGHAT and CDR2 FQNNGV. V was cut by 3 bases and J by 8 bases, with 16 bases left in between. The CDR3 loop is CASSFGKGLMGYTF. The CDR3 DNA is TGTGCCAGCAGCTTTGGAAAGGGGTTAATGGGCTACACCTTC.

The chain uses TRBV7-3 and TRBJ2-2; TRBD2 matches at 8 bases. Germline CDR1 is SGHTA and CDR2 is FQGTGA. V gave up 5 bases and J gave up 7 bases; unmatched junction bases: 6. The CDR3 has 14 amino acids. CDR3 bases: TGTGCCAGCAGCCGGGGACTAGGGGGCGGGGAGCTGTTTTTT. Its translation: CASSRGLGGGELFF.

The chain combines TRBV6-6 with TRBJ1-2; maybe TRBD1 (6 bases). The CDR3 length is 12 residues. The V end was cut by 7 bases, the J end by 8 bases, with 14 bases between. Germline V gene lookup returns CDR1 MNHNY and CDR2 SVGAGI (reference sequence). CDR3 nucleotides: TGTGCCAGCAATGATGCCCAGGGGGGCTACACCTTC. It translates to CASNDAQGGYTF.

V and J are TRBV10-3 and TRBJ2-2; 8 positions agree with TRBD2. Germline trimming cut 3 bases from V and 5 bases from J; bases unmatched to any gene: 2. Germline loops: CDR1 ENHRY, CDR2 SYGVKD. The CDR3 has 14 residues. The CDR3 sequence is CAISDGGGTGELFF. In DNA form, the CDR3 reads TGTGCCATCAGTGACGGCGGGGGGACCGGGGAGCTGTTTTTT.

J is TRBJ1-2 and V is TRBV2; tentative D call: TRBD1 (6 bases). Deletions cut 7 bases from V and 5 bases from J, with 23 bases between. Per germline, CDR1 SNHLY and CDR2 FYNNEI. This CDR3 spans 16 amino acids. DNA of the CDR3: TGTGCCAGCATCGAACACAACGGGGGGCCGCCTTATGGCTACACCTTC. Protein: CASIEHNGGPPYGYTF.

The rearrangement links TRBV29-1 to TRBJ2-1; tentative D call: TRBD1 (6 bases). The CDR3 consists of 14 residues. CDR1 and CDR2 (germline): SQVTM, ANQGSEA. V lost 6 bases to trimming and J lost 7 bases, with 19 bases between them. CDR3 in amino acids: CSVSTGGPANEQFF. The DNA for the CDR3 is TGCAGCGTATCGACAGGAGGCCCGGCAAATGAGCAGTTCTTC.